This TCR beta chain originates from a study of T cell responses to AZD1222 COVID-19 vaccine. Study outcomes and limitations: As reported, nearly half of all spike-specific TCRs target variant regions that are unmutated.

A remark on this clone: No antigen is known for it.

In germline, CDR1 is SGHRS, CDR2 YFSETQ. The CDR3 extends over 14 amino acids. With 0 bases removed from V and 4 bases from J, the gap between germline ends came to 9 bases. Clones were sequenced by immunoSEQ multiplex PCR, and TCRdb holds only the in-frame ones, with some missing. The sample holds more than 100,000 clones, roughly 92% seen once. J is TRBJ2-3 and V is TRBV5-1; D remains ambiguous. The material sequenced was peripheral blood, taken on day 0 of AZD1222 vaccination. The TCR comes from an adult in good health. As DNA, the CDR3 is TGCGCCAGCAGCTTGGAGCTCCCCCCAGATACGCAGTATTTT. Protein sequence: CASSLELPPDTQYF.